This TCR beta chain was identified during a study of T cell repertoires in cytomegalovirus infection. Study-wide context: TCR beta signatures that were public indicated CMV infection and matching HLA type.

General study findings and limits: Totalled public TCR beta family frequency picked out people who carried CMV plus the relevant HLA. It was HLA-C-restricted CMV-specific TCR beta clonotypes that dominated the response ex vivo.

One entry per CDR3 protein, called by TCRdb with MiXCR from the reads. Here the sample spans 150,000 to 200,000 distinct CDR3 sequences, roughly a fifth being singletons. This clonotype was recorded at least ten times. Its target is unknown. In germline, CDR1 is SGHTA, CDR2 FQGNSA. This CDR3 is built from 16 residues. Unmatched junction bases numbered 7, after V lost 4 bases and J lost 4 bases. This TCR was recovered from a human donor in good health (CMV status not recorded). Some clones in this sample may be carry-over from other donors' samples. The chain recombines TRBV7-2 with TRBJ2-5, with 12 bases aligning to TRBD1. Sequenced material: PBMCs. For the CDR3, the DNA is TGTGCCAGCAGCTCGCCGGGACAGGGGGCCTCAGAGACCCAGTACTTC. Translated: CASSSPGQGASETQYF.